Sequencing of this T cell receptor beta chain was carried out in a study of T cell repertoires in cytomegalovirus infection. This clonotype turned up a few times. As yet, its antigen is unknown. MiXCR, applied by TCRdb to the reads, yields one record per CDR3 protein. The table lists roughly 220,000 distinct CDR3 sequences, about 38% of them singletons. The CDR3 is 15 residues long. Germline loops: CDR1 SNHLY, CDR2 FYNNEI. Deletions cut 6 bases from V and 6 bases from J, with 15 bases between. This TCR came from a human donor in good health (CMV status not recorded). Some clones in this sample may be carry-over from other donors' samples. The specimen was CD8+ T cells from cultured PBMCs, collected from culture after CMV antigen stimulation. The V gene is TRBV2, the J gene TRBJ1-6, with D maybe TRBD1 (5 bases). The CDR3: CASRRETVPNSPLHF. The CDR3 DNA reads as TGTGCCAGCAGGAGGGAGACAGTCCCTAATTCACCCCTCCACTTT.